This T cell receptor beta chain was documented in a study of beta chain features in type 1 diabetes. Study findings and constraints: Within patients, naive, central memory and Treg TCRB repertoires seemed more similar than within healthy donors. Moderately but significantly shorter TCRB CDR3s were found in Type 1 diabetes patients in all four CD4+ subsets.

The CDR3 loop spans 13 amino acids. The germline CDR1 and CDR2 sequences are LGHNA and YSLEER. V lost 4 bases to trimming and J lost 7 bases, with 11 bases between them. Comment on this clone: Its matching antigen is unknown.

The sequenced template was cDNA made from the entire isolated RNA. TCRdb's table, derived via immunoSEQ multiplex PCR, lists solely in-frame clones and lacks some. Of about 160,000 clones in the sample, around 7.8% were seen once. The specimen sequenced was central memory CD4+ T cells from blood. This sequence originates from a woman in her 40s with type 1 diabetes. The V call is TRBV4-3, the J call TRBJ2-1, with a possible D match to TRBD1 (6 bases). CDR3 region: CASSRQQGNEQFF. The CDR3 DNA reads TGCGCCAGCAGCCGACAACAGGGAAATGAGCAGTTCTTC.